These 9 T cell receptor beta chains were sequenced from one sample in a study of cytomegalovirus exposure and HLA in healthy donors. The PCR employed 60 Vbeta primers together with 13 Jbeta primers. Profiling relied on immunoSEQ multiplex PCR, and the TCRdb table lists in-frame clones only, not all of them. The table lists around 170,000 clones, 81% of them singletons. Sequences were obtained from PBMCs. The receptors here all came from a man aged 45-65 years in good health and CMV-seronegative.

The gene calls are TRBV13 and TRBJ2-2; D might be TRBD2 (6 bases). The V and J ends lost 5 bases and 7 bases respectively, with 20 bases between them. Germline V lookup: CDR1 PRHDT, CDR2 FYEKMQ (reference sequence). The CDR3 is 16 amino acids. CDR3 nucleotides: TGTGCCAGCAGCCTTGCGCCTCGACTAGTTGTCGGGGAGCTGTTTTTT. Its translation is CASSLAPRLVVGELFF.

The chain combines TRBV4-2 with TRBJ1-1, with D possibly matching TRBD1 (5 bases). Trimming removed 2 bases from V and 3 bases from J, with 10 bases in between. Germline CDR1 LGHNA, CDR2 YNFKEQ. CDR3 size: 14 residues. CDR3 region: CASSQPEGDTEAFF. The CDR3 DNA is TGTGCCAGCAGCCAACCGGAAGGGGACACTGAAGCTTTCTTT.

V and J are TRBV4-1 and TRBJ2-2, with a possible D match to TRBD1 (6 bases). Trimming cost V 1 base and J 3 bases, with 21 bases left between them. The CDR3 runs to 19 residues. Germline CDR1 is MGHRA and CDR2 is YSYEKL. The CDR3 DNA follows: TGCGCCAGCAGCCAAGCCATCCGGACAGTCACCAAAGACACCGGGGAGCTGTTTTTT. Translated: CASSQAIRTVTKDTGELFF.

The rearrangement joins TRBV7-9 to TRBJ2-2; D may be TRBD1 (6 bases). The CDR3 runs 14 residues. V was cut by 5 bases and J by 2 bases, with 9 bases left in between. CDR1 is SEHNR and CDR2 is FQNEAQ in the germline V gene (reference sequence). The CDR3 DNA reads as TGTGCCAGCAGCCGGACAGCTAACACCGGGGAGCTGTTTTTT. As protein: CASSRTANTGELFF.

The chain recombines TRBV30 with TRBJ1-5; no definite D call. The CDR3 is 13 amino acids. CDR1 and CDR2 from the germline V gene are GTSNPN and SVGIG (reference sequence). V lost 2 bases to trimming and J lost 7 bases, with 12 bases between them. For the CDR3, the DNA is TGTGCCTGGAGTACTTCTTGGGAGCAGCCCCAGCATTTT. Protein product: CAWSTSWEQPQHF.

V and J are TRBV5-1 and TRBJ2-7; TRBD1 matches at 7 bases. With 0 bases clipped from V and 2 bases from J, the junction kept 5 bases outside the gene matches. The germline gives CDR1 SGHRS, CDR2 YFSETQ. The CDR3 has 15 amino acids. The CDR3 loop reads CASSLVGTETYEQYF. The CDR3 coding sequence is TGCGCCAGCAGCTTGGTTGGGACAGAAACCTACGAGCAGTACTTC. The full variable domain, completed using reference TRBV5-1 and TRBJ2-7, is KAGVTQTPRYLIKTRGQQVTLSCSPISGHRSVSWYQQTPGQGLQFLFEYFSETQRNKGNFPGRFSGRQFSNSRSEMNVSTLELGDSALYLCASSLVGTETYEQYFGPGTRLTVT.

CDR3 nucleotide sequence: TGCGCCAGCGGGGGGGCTAACCAAGAGACCCAGTACTTC. This gives the protein CASGGANQETQYF. This chain uses TRBV5-1 with TRBJ2-5, with D perhaps TRBD2 (7 bases). The germline CDR1 and CDR2 sequences are SGHRS and YFSETQ. The CDR3 spans 13 residues. V lost 7 bases to trimming and J lost 0 bases, with 10 bases between them.

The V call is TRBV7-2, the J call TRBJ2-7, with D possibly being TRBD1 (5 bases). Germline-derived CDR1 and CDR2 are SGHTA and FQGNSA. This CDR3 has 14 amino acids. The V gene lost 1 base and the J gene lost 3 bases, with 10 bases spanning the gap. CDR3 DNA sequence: TGTGCCAGCAGCTTAGGGGGCAGACTCTACGAGCAGTACTTC. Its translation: CASSLGGRLYEQYF.

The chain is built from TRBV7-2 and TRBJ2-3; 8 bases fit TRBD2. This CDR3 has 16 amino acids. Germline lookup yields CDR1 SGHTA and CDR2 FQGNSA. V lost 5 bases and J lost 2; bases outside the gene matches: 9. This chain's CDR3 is CASSPGRGAYTDTQYF. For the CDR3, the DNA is TGTGCCAGCAGCCCGGGGCGGGGGGCGTACACAGATACGCAGTATTTT.